Included here is one T cell receptor (beta chain) sequence, with context. CDR1 and CDR2 (germline): MDHEN, SYDVKM. V was shortened by 3 bases and J by 7 bases, with 9 bases between the two germline ends. CDR3 length: 12 amino acids. These data originate in a study of blood T cell repertoires in COVID-19. Study-wide background: Acute and convalescent COVID-19 samples came from the United States, Italy and Spain. PBMCs, B-cell-depleted T cells, or T cells provided the cDNA or gDNA that made up the material.

TCRdb's table, derived via immunoSEQ multiplex PCR, lists solely in-frame clones and lacks some. Found here are 200,000 to 250,000 clones, 84% of them singletons; the top ten hold 7.6%. The chain uses TRBV28 and TRBJ1-2, with unresolved D. This clonotype was sampled from a woman aged 45 to 65 with active or convalescent COVID-19. What was sequenced was peripheral blood. The CDR3 DNA sequence: TGTGCCAGCAGTTTCATTTGGGCTGGCTACACCTTC. This gives the protein CASSFIWAGYTF.